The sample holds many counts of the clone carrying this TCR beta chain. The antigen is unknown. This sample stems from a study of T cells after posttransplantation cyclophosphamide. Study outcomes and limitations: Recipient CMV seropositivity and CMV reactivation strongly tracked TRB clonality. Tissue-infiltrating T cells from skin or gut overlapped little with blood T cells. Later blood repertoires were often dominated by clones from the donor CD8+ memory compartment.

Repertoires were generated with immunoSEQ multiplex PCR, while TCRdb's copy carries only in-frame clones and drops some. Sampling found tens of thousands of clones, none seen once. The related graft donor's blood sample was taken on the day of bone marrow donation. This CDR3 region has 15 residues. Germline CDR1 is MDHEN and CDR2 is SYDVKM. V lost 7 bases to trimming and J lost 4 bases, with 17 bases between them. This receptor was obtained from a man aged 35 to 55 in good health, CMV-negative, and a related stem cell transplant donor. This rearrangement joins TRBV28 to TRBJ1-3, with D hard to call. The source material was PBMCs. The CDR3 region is CASTLSLAGGNTIYF. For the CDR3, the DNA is TGTGCCAGCACCTTAAGTCTGGCGGGGGGAAACACCATATATTTT.